This T cell receptor (beta chain) came from a study of Graves' ophthalmopathy and Graves' hyperthyroidism. On this clonotype: A read error is possible here, since a much larger clone lies one base away.

Amplification targeted the TCR beta CDR3 regions, with RNA transcripts as the source material. The workflow started with a first-round RT-PCR run with HTBI primers and then moved on to a second-round multiplex PCR. TCRdb re-analysed the multiplex PCR reads in MiXCR, keeping a single row per CDR3 protein. The sample carries approximately 700,000 distinct CDR3 sequences, about 41% recorded once. Germline loops: CDR1 LNHDA, CDR2 SQIVND (reference sequence). CDR3 length: 16 residues. The J gene is TRBJ2-7, the V gene TRBV19; 7 bases fit TRBD1. Sequenced input: peripheral blood. The sequence derives from an adult man with Graves' ophthalmopathy. The chain's CDR3 is CASSMRAGGRRDERYF. DNA for the CDR3: TGTGCCAGTAGTATGAGGGCAGGGGGACGCAGGGACGAGCGGTACTTC. The entire variable domain, with the rest obtained from reference TRBV19 and TRBJ2-7, is as follows: DGGITQSPKYLFRKEGQNVTLSCEQNLNHDAMYWYRQDPGQGLRLIYYSQIVNDFQKGDIAEGYSVSREKKESFPLTVTSAQKNPTAFYLCASSMRAGGRRDERYFGPGTRLTVT.